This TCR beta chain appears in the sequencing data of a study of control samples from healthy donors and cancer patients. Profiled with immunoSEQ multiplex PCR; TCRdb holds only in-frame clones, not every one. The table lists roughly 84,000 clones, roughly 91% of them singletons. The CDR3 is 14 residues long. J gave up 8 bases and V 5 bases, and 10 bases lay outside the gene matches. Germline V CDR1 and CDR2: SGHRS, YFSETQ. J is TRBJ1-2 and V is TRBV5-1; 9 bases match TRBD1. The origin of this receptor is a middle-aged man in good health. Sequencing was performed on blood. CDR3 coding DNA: TGCGCCAGCAGTCAAGTTACAGGGGGCGCGGGCTACACCTTC. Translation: CASSQVTGGAGYTF.